Each of the 8 T cell receptor beta chains below was sequenced from the same sample in a study of T cells in Graves' hyperthyroidism and ophthalmopathy. The CDR3 regions of TCR beta were amplified from RNA transcripts. HTBI primers drove first-round RT-PCR of the TCR CDR3. Using its own MiXCR run on the multiplex PCR reads, TCRdb lists one record per CDR3 protein. The sample lists roughly 100,000 distinct CDR3 sequences, about half occurring once. Material for sequencing was blood. The receptors shown here come from a man between 35 and 55 years old with Graves' hyperthyroidism.

The rearrangement links TRBV24-1 to TRBJ2-7, with TRBD1 matching over 11 bases. This CDR3 spans 13 amino acids. Germline CDR1 KGHDR, CDR2 SFDVKD. CDR3 in amino acids: CAIGQGATYEQYF. The DNA for the CDR3 is TGTGCGATCGGACAGGGGGCTACCTACGAGCAGTACTTC.

This clonotype was recorded many times. V usage is TRBV12-3 or TRBV12-4 and J usage is TRBJ2-1, with TRBD2 matching over 7 bases. After removal of 5 bases from V and 5 bases from J, the junction contained 9 bases not matched to a gene. The length of the CDR3 is 15 residues. The CDR3 is CASSLTGTIHNEQFF. The CDR3 DNA is TGTGCCAGCAGTCTAACCGGGACTATCCACAATGAGCAGTTCTTC.

Concerning this clonotype itself: Being one base from a much bigger clone, this may be a read error. The rearrangement uses TRBV13 and TRBJ1-1; D is perhaps TRBD1 (5 bases). Germline V gives CDR1 PRHDT, CDR2 FYEKMQ (reference sequence). V shed 5 bases and J shed 10 bases, with 23 bases lying between them. The CDR3 sequence is 15 residues long. The CDR3, as DNA: TGTGCCAGCAGCCTATTGGGTGTGGGGCCGGAGGGAGCTTTCTTT. This translates into CASSLLGVGPEGAFF.

The rearrangement uses TRBV29-1 and TRBJ2-5, with 12 bases fitting TRBD2. The CDR3 is 15 residues long. The germline CDR1 and CDR2 sequences are SQVTM and ANQGSEA. The ends lost 6 bases at V and 2 bases at J; junction bases unmatched: 7. The CDR3 sequence is CSVGLAGGPQETQYF. CDR3 DNA sequence: TGCAGCGTGGGGCTAGCGGGAGGGCCTCAAGAGACCCAGTACTTC. The complete variable domain, with remaining parts taken from reference TRBV29-1 and TRBJ2-5, reads SAVISQKPSRDICQRGTSLTIQCQVDSQVTMMFWYRQQPGQSLTLIATANQGSEATYESGFVIDKFPISRPNLTFSTLTVSNMSPEDSSIYLCSVGLAGGPQETQYFGPGTRLLVL.

This clonotype was recorded many times. The chain recombines TRBV11-3 with TRBJ2-7; a weak D match, TRBD1 (6 bases). V dropped 4 bases and J dropped 0 bases, with 19 bases sitting between them. Per germline, CDR1 SGHNT and CDR2 YENEEA. CDR3 size: 17 residues. Here the CDR3 DNA reads TGTGCCAGCAGCTCTGATCCCGACTGGACAGTCTCCTACGAGCAGTACTTC. It yields the protein CASSSDPDWTVSYEQYF.

V gene TRBV2 combines with J gene TRBJ2-7, with D hard to call. The CDR3 loop spans 12 amino acids. V dropped 3 bases and J dropped 12 bases, with 15 bases sitting between them. The V gene's germline CDR1 is SNHLY and CDR2 FYNNEI. The CDR3 is CASSEVGLTVYF. CDR3 bases: TGTGCCAGCAGTGAGGTGGGCCTAACCGTGTACTTC.

This clonotype was detected ten times or more. This chain connects TRBV19 to TRBJ2-1; D call uncertain. V shed 3 bases and J shed 8 bases, with 11 bases lying between them. The germline gives CDR1 LNHDA, CDR2 SQIVND (reference sequence). This CDR3 region has 13 residues. CDR3 residues: CASSINNGYEQFF. DNA of the CDR3: TGTGCCAGTAGTATTAACAATGGCTATGAGCAGTTCTTC.

This clonotype was detected ten times or more. The chain carries TRBV19 and TRBJ2-2; D is possibly TRBD2 (6 bases). The V gene lost 3 bases and the J gene lost 1 base, with 9 bases spanning the gap. Germline V CDR1 and CDR2: LNHDA, SQIVND (reference sequence). This CDR3 spans 15 amino acids. CDR3 residues: CASSILGGNTGELFF. For the CDR3, the DNA is TGTGCCAGTAGTATCTTGGGGGGGAACACCGGGGAGCTGTTTTTT. The variable domain in full, with the rest retrieved from reference TRBV19 and TRBJ2-2, is DGGITQSPKYLFRKEGQNVTLSCEQNLNHDAMYWYRQDPGQGLRLIYYSQIVNDFQKGDIAEGYSVSREKKESFPLTVTSAQKNPTAFYLCASSILGGNTGELFFGEGSRLTVL.